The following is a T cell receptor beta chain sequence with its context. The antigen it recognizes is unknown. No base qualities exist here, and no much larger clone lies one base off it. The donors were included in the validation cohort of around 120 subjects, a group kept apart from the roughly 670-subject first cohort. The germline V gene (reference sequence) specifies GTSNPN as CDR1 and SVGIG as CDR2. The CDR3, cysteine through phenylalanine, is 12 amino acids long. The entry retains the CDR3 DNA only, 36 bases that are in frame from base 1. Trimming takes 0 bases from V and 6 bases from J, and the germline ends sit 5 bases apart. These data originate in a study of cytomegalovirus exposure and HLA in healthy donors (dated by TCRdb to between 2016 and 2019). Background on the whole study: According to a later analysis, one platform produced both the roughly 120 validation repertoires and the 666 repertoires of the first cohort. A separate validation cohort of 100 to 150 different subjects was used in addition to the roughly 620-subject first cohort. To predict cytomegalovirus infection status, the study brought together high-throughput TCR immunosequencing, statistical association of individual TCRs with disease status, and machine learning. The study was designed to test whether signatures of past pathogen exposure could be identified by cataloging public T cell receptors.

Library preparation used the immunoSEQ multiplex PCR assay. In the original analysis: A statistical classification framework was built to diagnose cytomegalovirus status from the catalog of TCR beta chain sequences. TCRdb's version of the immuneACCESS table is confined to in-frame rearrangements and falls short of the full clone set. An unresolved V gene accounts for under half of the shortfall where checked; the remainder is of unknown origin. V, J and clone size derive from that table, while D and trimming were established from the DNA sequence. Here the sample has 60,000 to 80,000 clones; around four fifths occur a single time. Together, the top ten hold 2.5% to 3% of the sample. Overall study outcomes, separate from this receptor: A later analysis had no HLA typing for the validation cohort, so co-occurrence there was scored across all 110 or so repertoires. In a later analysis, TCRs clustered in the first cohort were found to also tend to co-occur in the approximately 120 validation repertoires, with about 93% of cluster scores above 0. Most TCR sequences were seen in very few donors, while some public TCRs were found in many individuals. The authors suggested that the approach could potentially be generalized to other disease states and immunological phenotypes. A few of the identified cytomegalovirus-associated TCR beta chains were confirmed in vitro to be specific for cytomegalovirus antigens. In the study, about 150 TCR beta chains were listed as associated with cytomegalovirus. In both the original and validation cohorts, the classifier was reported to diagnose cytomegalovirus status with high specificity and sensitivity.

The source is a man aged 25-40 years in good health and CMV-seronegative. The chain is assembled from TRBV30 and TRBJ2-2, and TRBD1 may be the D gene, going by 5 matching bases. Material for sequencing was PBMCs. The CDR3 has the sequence CAWSVGAGELFF. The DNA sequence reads TGTGCCTGGAGTGTAGGGGCCGGGGAGCTGTTTTTT.